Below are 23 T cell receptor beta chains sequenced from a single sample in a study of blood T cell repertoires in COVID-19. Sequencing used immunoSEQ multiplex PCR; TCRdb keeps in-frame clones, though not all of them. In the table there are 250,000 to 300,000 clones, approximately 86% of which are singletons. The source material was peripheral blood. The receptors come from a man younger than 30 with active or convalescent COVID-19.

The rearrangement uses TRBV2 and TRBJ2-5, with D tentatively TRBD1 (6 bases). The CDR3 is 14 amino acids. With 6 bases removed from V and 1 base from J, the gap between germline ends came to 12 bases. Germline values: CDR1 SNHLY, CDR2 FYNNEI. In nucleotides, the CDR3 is TGTGCCAGCAGGGCACAGGGACCCCAAGAGACCCAGTACTTC. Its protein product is CASRAQGPQETQYF.

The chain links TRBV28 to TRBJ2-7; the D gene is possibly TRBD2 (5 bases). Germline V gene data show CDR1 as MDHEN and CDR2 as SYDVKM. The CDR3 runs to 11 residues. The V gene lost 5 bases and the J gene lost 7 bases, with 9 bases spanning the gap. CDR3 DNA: TGTGCCAGCAGTATTGAGGGAGAGCAGTACTTC. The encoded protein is CASSIEGEQYF.

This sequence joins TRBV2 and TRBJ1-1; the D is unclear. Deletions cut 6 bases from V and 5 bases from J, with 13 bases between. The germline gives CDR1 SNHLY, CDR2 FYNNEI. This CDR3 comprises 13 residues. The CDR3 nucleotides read TGTGCCAGCAGCCATCCAGTCCCGACTGAAGCTTTCTTT. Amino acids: CASSHPVPTEAFF.

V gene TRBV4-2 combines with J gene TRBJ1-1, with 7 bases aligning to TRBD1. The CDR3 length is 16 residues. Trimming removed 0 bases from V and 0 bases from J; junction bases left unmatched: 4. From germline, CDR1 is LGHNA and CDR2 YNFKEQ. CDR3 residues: CASSQEPGQLNTEAFF. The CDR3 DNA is TGTGCCAGCAGCCAAGAACCGGGACAGTTGAACACTGAAGCTTTCTTT.

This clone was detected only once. The CDR3 loop is CASSLTTANEKLFF. CDR3 DNA sequence: TGTGCCAGCAGTCTGACGACAGCTAATGAAAAACTGTTTTTT. This sequence joins TRBV6-2 or TRBV6-3 and TRBJ1-4, with D perhaps matching TRBD1 (5 bases). This CDR3 comprises 14 residues. Trimming shortened V by 5 bases and J by 3 bases, and 10 bases separated the two germline ends. Germline V gene lookup returns CDR1 MNHEY and CDR2 SVGEGT.

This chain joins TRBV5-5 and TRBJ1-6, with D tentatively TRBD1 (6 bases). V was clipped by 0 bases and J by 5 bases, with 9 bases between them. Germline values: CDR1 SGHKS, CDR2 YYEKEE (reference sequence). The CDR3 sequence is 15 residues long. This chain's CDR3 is CASSLGGQNNSPLHF. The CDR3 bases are TGTGCCAGCAGCTTGGGTGGACAGAATAATTCACCCCTCCACTTT.

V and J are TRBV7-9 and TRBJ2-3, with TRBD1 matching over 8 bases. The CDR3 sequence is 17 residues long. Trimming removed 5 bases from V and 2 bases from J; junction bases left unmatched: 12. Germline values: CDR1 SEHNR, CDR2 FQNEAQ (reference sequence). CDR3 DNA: TGTGCCAGCAGCCCAGCAGGGGCAGGGGGCCCCACAGATACGCAGTATTTT. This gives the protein CASSPAGAGGPTDTQYF.

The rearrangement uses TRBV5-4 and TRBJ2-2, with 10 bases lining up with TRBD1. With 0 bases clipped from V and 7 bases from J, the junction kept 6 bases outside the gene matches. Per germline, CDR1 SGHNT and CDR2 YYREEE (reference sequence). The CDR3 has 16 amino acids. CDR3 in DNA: TGTGCCAGCAGCTTGGGGCCGGGACAGGGGAACGGGGAGCTGTTTTTT. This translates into CASSLGPGQGNGELFF.

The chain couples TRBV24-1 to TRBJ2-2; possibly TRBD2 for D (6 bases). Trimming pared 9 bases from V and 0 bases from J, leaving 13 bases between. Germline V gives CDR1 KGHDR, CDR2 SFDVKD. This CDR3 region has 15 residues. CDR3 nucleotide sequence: TGTGCCACCGGCGGGACGGGAGCGAACACCGGGGAGCTGTTTTTT. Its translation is CATGGTGANTGELFF.

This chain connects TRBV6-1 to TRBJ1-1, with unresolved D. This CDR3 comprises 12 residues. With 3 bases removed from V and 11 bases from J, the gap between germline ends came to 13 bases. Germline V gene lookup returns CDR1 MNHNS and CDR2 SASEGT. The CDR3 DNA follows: TGTGCCAGCAGTGAGGGCATTCACCGCGCTTTCTTT. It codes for CASSEGIHRAFF.

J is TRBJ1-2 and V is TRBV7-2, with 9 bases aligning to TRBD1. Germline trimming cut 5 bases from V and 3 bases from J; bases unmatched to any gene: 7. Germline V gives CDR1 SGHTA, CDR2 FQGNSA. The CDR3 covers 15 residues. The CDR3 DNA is TGTGCCAGCAGCCCGGTGGGACAGGGAGACTATGGCTACACCTTC. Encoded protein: CASSPVGQGDYGYTF.

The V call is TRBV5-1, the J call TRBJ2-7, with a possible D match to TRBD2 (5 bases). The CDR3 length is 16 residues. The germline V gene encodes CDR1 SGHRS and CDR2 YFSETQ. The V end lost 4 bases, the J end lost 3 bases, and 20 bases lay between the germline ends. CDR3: CASSPLRETTNYEQYF. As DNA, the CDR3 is TGCGCCAGCAGCCCCCTTAGGGAGACAACTAACTACGAGCAGTACTTC.

The CDR3 is CASSGGTDYGYTF. CDR3 DNA: TGTGCCAGCAGCGGCGGGACAGACTATGGCTACACCTTC. The chain links TRBV9 to TRBJ1-2; the match to TRBD1 covers 7 bases. Looked up from germline, CDR1 is SGDLS and CDR2 is YYNGEE. V was pared by 3 bases and J by 3 bases, with 2 bases of the junction left unmatched. There are 13 residues in the CDR3. Combining the CDR3 with reference TRBV9 and TRBJ1-2 gives the whole variable domain DSGVTQTPKHLITATGQRVTLRCSPRSGDLSVYWYQQSLDQGLQFLIQYYNGEERAKGNILERFSAQQFPDLHSELNLSSLELGDSALYFCASSGGTDYGYTFGSGTRLTVV.

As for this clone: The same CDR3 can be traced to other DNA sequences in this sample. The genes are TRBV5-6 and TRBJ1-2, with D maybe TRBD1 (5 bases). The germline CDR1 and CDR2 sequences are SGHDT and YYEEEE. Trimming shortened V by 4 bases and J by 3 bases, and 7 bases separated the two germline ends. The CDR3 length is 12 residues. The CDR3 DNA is TGTGCCAGCAGCCTCAGGGACTATGGCTACACCTTC. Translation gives CASSLRDYGYTF. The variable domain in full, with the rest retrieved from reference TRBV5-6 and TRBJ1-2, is DAGVTQSPTHLIKTRGQQVTLRCSPKSGHDTVSWYQQALGQGPQFIFQYYEEEERQRGNFPDRFSGHQFPNYSSELNVNALLLGDSALYLCASSLRDYGYTFGSGTRLTVV.

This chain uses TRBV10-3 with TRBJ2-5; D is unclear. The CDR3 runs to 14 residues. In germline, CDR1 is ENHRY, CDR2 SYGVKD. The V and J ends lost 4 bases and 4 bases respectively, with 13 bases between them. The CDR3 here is CAISGPAPGETQYF. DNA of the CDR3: TGTGCCATCAGTGGACCGGCCCCGGGAGAGACCCAGTACTTC.

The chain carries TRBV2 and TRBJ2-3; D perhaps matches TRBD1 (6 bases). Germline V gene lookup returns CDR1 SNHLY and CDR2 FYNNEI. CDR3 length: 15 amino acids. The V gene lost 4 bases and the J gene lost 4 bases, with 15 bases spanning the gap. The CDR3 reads CASSGKQGIPDTQYF. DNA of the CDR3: TGTGCCAGCAGTGGAAAACAGGGTATACCAGATACGCAGTATTTT.

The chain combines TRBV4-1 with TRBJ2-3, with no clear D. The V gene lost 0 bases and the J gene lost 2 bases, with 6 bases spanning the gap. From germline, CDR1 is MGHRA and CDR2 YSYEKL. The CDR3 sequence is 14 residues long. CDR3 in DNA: TGCGCCAGCAGCCAAGATGTCTTCACAGATACGCAGTATTTT. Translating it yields CASSQDVFTDTQYF.

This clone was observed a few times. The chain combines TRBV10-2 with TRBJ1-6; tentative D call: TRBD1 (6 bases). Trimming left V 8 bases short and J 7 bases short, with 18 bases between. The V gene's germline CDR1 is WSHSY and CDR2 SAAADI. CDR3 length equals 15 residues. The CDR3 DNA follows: TGCGCCAGCCGGGGGGCAGCCTTCGGGAATTCACCCCTCCACTTT. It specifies CASRGAAFGNSPLHF.

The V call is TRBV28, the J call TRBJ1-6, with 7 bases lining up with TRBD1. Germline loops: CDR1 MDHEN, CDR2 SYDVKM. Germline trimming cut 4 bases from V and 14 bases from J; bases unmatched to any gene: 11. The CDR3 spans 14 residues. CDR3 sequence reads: CASSSGQLPIALHF. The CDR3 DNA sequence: TGTGCCAGCAGTTCGGGACAGCTCCCTATAGCCCTCCACTTT.

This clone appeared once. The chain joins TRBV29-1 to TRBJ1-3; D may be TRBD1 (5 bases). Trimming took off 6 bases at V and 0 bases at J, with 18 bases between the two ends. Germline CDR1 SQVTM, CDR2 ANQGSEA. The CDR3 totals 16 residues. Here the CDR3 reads CSVQRDYTTSGNTIYF. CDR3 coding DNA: TGCAGCGTCCAAAGGGACTACACAACCTCTGGAAACACCATATATTTT.

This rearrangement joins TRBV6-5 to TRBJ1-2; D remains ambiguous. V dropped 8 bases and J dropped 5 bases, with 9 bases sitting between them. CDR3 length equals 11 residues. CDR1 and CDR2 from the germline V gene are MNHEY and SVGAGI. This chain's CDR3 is CASVDSYGYTF. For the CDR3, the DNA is TGTGCCAGCGTTGACTCATATGGCTACACCTTC.

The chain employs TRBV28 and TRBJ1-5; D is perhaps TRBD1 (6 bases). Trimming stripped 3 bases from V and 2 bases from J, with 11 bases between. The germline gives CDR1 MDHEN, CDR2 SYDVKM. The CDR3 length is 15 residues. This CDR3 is CASSFMGGRNQPQHF. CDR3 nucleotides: TGTGCCAGCAGTTTTATGGGGGGGCGCAATCAGCCCCAGCATTTT.

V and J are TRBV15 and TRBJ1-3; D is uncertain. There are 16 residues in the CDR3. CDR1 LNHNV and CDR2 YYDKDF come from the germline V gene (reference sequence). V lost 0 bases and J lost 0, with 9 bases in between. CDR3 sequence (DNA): TGTGCCACCAGCAGAGATCAAGCGTCCTCTGGAAACACCATATATTTT. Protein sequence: CATSRDQASSGNTIYF.